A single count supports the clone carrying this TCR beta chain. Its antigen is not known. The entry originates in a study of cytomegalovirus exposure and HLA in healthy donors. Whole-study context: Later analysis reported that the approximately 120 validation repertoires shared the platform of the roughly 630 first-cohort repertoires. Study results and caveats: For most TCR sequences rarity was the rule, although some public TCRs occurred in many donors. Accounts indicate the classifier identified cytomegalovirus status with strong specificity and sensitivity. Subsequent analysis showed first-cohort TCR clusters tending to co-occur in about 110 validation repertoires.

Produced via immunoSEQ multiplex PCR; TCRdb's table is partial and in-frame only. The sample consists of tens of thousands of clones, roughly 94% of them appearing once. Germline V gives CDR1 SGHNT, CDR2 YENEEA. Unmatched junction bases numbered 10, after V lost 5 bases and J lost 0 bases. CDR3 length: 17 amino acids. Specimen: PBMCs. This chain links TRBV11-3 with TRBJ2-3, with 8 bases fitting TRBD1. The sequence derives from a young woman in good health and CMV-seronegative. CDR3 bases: TGTGCCAGCAGCAGCTTCCAGGGGGCTAGTAGCACAGATACGCAGTATTTT. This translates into CASSSFQGASSTDTQYF.